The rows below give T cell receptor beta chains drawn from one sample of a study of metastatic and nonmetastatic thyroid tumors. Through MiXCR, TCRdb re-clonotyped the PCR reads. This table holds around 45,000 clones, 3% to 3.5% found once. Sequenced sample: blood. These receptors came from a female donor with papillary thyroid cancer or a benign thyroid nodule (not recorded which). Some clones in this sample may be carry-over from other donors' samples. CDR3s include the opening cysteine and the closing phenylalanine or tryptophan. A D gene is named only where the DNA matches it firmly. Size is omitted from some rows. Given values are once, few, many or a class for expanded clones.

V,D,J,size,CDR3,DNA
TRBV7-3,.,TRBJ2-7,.,CASSAGGEQYF,TGTGCCAGCAGCGCAGGAGGGGAGCAGTACTTC
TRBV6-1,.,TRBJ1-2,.,CASSPRGVRGYTF,TGTGCCAGCAGCCCTCGGGGGGTAAGGGGCTACACCTTC
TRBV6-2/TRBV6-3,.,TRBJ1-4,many,CASSRRLGAEGEKLFF,TGTGCCAGCAGCCGGAGGTTGGGGGCCGAGGGTGAAAAACTGTTTTTT
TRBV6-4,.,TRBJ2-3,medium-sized,CASSALTTRGQTSTDTQYF,TGTGCCAGCAGTGCATTAACAACCCGTGGACAGACTAGCACAGATACGCAGTATTTT
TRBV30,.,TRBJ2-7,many,CAWSPQGWEQYF,TGTGCCTGGAGTCCCCAAGGTTGGGAGCAGTACTTC
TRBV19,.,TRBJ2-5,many,CASSTLDLETQYF,TGTGCCAGTAGTACCTTGGACTTGGAGACCCAGTACTTC
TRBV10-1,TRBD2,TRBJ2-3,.,CASSEGLADTQYF,TGCGCCAGCAGTGAGGGACTAGCGGATACGCAGTATTTT
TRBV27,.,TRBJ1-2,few,CASKGDGVAYGYTF,TGTGCCAGCAAGGGGGACGGAGTGGCCTATGGCTACACCTTC
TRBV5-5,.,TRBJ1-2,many,CASTWGRGIHGYTF,TGTGCCAGCACCTGGGGCAGGGGAATTCATGGCTACACCTTC
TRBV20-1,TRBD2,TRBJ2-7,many,CSARGALAGGGEQYF,TGCAGTGCTAGAGGGGCTTTGGCGGGAGGTGGCGAGCAGTACTTC
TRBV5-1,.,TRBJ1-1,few,CASSITGSRMNTEAFF,TGCGCCAGCAGCATTACCGGGTCCCGCATGAACACTGAAGCTTTCTTT
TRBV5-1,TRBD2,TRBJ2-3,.,CASSSGRAVDTQYF,TGCGCCAGCAGTAGCGGGAGGGCCGTAGATACGCAGTATTTT
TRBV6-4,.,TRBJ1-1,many,CASRATLNTEAFF,TGTGCCAGCAGGGCGACACTGAACACTGAAGCTTTCTTT
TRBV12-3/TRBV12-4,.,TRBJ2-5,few,CASNLAHGENQYF,TGTGCCAGCAATTTAGCGCACGGGGAGAACCAATACTTC
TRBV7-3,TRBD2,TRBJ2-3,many,CASSLNPGLAISDTQYF,TGTGCCAGCAGCTTAAACCCGGGACTAGCTATATCAGATACGCAGTATTTT
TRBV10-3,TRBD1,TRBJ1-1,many,CAISGTGGNTEAFF,TGTGCCATCAGTGGGACAGGAGGGAACACTGAAGCTTTCTTT
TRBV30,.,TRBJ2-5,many,CAWTIGGLKTQYF,TGTGCCTGGACTATAGGGGGATTGAAGACCCAGTACTTC
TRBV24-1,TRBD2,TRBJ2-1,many,CATSDPTLAGGHNEQFF,TGTGCCACCAGTGATCCCACACTAGCGGGAGGACACAATGAGCAGTTCTTC
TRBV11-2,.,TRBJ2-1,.,CASSLLLGANRNEQFF,TGTGCCAGCAGCTTATTACTGGGGGCGAATAGGAATGAGCAGTTCTTC
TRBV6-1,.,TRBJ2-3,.,CASSSPRDTQYF,TGTGCCAGCAGCTCTCCTAGGGATACGCAGTATTTT
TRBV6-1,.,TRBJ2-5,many,CASTPGREKETQYF,TGTGCCAGCACCCCCGGACGGGAGAAAGAGACCCAGTACTTC
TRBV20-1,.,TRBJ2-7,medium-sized,CSASDEGEIASGGEQYF,TGCAGTGCTAGTGATGAGGGGGAAATCGCTAGTGGTGGCGAGCAGTACTTC
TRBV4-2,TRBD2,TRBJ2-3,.,CASSQSGSSTDTQYF,TGTGCCAGCAGCCAGAGCGGGAGTAGCACAGATACGCAGTATTTT
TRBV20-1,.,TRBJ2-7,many,CSASRASDWGEQYF,TGCAGTGCTAGTCGAGCCAGCGACTGGGGGGAGCAGTACTTC